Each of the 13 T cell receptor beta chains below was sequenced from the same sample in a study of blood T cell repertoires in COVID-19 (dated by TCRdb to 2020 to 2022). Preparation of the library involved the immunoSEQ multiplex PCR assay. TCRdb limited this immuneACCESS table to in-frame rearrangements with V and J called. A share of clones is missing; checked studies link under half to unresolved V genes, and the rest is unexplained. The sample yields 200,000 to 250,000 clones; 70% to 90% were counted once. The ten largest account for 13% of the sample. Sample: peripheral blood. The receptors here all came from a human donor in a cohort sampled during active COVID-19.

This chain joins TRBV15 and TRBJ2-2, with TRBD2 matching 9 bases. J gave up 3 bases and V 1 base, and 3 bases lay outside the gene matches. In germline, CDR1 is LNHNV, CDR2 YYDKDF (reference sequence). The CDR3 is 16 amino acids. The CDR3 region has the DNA TGTGCCACCAGCAGAGGGGGACTAGCTCACACCGGGGAGCTGTTTTTT. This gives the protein CATSRGGLAHTGELFF.

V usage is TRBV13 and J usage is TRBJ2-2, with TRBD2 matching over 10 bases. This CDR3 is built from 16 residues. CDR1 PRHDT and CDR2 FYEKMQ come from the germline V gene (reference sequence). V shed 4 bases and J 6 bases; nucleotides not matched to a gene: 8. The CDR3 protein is CASSSTSGTVAGELFF. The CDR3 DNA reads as TGTGCCAGCAGCTCTACTAGCGGGACGGTAGCCGGGGAGCTGTTTTTT.

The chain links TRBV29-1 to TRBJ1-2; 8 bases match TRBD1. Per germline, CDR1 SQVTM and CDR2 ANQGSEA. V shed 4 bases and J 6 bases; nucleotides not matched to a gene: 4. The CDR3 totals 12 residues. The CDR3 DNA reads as TGCAGCGTTGCCAGGGGGCGGGATGGCTACACCTTC. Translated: CSVARGRDGYTF.

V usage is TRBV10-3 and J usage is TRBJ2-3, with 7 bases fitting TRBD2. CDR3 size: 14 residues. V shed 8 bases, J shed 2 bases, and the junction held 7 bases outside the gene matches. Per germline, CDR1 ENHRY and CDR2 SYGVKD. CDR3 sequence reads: CAIAAGDLTDTQYF. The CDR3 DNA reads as TGTGCCATCGCGGCGGGGGACCTCACAGATACGCAGTATTTT.

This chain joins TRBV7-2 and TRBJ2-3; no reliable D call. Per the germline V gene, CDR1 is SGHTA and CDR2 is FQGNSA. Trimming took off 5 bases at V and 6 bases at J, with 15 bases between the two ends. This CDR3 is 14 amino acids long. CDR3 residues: CASSALLSSDTQYF. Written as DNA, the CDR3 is TGTGCCAGCAGCGCGCTCCTGAGCTCTGATACGCAGTATTTT.

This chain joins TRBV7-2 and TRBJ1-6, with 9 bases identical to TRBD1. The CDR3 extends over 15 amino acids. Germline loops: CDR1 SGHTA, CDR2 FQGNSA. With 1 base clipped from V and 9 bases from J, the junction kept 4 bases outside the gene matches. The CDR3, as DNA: TGTGCCAGCAGCTTAGAGGGGACAGGGCTTTCACCCCTCCACTTT. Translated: CASSLEGTGLSPLHF.

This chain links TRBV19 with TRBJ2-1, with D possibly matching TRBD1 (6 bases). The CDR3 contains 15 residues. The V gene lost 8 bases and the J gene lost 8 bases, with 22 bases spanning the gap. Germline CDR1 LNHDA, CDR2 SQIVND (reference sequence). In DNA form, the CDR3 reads TGTGCCAGTGCCCCGGACGCCGGGGACATAGATGAGCAGTTCTTC. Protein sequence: CASAPDAGDIDEQFF.

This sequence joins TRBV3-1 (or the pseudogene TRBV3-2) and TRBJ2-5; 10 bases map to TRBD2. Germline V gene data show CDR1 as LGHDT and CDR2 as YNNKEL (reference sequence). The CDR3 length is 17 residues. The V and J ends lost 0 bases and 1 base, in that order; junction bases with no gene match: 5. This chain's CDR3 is CASSQDRTSGVQETQYF. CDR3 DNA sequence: TGTGCCAGCAGCCAAGATCGAACTAGCGGGGTCCAAGAGACCCAGTACTTC.

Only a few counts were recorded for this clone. The CDR3 reads CASSISAGLNNEQFF. CDR3 DNA sequence: TGTGCCAGTAGTATCTCAGCGGGACTTAACAATGAGCAGTTCTTC. V usage is TRBV19 and J usage is TRBJ2-1, with 7 bases matching TRBD2. The CDR3 spans 15 residues. The trim removed 3 bases at V and 5 bases at J, leaving 7 bases unmatched. In germline, CDR1 is LNHDA, CDR2 SQIVND (reference sequence).

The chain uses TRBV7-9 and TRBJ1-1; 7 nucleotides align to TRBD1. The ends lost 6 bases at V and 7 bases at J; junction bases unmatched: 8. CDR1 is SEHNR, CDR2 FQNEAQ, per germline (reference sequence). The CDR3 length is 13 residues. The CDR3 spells CASRPDRASEAFF. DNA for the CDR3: TGTGCCAGCAGACCCGACAGGGCAAGTGAAGCTTTCTTT.

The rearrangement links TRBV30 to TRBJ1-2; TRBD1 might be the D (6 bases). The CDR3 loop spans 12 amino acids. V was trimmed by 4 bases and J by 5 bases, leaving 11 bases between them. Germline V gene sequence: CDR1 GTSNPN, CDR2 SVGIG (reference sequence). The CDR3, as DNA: TGTGCCTGGATGAGGACAGAATATGGCTACACCTTC. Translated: CAWMRTEYGYTF.

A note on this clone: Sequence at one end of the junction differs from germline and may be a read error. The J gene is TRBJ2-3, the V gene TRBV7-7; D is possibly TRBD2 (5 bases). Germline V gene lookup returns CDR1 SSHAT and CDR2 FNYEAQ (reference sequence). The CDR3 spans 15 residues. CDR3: CASSASGSSTDTQYF. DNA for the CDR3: TGTGCTAGCAGCGCAAGCGGATCTAGCACAGATACGCAGTATTTT.

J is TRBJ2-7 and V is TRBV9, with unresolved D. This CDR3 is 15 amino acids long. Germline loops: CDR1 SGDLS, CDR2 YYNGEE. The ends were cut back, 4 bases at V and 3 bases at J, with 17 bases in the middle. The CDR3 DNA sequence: TGTGCCAGCAGCCCCCGGGTCGAGCTGATCTACGAGCAGTACTTC. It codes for CASSPRVELIYEQYF.